This T cell receptor beta chain was sequenced for a study of cytomegalovirus exposure and HLA in healthy donors. PCR involved 60 Vbeta and 13 Jbeta primers. This table comes from immunoSEQ multiplex PCR, and its TCRdb copy is limited to in-frame clones, with some not included. The sample records 85,000 to 130,000 clones, roughly 70% being singletons. Trimming cost V 0 bases and J 13 bases, with 13 bases left between them. Germline V gene data show CDR1 as SGHDN and CDR2 as FVKESK. CDR3 length: 13 residues. Study-wide results and limits: In vitro checks showed that a few CMV-associated chains really do target CMV antigens. The number of N-insertions in an Asian-associated ancestry cluster was reportedly below the approximately 700-donor mean in a later analysis.

This clone has a single count. The antigen is undetermined. This chain joins TRBV14 and TRBJ2-1; tentative D call: TRBD2 (5 bases). This TCR came from a male donor in good health and CMV-seropositive. Sequencing was performed on PBMCs. The CDR3 bases are TGTGCCAGCAGCCAAGAACGGGATCTAGTTCAGTTCTTC. Translated: CASSQERDLVQFF.